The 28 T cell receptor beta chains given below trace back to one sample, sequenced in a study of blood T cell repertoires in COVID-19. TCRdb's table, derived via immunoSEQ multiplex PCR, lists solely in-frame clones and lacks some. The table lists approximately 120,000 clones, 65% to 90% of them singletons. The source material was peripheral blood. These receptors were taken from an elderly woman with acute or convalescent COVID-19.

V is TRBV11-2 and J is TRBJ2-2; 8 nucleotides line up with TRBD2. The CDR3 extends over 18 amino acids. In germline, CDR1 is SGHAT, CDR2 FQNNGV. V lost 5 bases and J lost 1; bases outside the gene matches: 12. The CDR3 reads CASSPRAGVTLNTGELFF. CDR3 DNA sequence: TGTGCCAGCAGCCCTCGAGCGGGGGTGACCTTGAACACCGGGGAGCTGTTTTTT.

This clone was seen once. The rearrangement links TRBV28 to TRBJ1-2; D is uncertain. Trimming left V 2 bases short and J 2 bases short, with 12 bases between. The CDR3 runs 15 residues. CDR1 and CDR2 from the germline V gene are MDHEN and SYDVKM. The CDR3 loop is CASSLPSGTNYGYTF. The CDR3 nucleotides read TGTGCCAGCAGTTTACCGAGCGGTACGAACTATGGCTACACCTTC.

The CDR3 nucleotides read TGCGCCACACGGGGGGTTGACAGTCAGGTCTATGGCTACACCTTC. Amino acids: CATRGVDSQVYGYTF. The rearrangement joins TRBV4-1 to TRBJ1-2; D might be TRBD1 (5 bases). Deletions cut 10 bases from V and 4 bases from J, with 22 bases between. Germline values: CDR1 MGHRA, CDR2 YSYEKL. The CDR3 spans 15 residues.

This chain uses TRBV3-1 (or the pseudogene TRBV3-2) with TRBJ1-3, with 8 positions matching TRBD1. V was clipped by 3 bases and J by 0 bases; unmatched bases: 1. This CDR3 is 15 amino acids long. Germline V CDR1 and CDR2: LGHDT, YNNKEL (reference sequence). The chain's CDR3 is CASSHGQGSGNTIYF. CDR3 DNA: TGTGCCAGCAGCCACGGACAGGGCTCTGGAAACACCATATATTTT.

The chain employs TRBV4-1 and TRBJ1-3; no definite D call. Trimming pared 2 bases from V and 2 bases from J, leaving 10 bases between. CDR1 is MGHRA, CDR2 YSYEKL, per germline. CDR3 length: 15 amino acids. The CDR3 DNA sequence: TGCGCCAGCAGCCAATTACCTACCGCTGGAAACACCATATATTTT. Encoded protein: CASSQLPTAGNTIYF.

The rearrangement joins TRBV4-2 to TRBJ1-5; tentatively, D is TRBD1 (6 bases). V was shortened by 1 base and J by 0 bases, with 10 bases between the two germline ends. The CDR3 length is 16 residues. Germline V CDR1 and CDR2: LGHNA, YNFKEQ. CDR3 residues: CASSQVTGSSNQPQHF. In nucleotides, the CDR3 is TGTGCCAGCAGCCAAGTAACAGGGTCTAGCAATCAGCCCCAGCATTTT.

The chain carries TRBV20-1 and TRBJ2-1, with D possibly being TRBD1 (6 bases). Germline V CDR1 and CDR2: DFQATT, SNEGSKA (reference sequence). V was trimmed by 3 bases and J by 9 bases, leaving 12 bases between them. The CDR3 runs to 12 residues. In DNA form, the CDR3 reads TGCAGTGCTAGTTTGGGGGCTGGTGAGCAGTTCTTC. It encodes CSASLGAGEQFF.

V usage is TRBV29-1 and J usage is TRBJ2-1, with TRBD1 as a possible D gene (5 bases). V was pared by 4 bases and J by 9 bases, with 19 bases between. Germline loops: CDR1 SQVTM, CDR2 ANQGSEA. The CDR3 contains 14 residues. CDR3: CSVVSAGKDGEQFF. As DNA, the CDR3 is TGCAGCGTTGTTTCGGCAGGGAAGGATGGTGAGCAGTTCTTC.

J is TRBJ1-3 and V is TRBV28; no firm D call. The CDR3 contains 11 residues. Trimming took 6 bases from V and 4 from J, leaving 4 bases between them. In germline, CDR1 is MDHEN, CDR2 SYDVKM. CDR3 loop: CASRRGNTIYF. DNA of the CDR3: TGTGCCAGCAGACGGGGAAACACCATATATTTT.

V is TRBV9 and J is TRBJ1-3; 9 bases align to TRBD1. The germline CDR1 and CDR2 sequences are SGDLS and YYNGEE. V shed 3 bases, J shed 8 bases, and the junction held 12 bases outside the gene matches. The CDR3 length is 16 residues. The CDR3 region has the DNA TGTGCCAGCAGCGGGGGGACAGGGTACGGTCGGGACACCATATATTTT. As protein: CASSGGTGYGRDTIYF.

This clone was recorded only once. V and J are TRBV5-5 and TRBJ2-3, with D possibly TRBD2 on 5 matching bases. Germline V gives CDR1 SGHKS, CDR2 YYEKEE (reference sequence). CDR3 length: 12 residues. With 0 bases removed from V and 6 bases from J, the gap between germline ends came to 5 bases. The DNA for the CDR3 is TGTGCCAGCAGCTTGGGCGGGGATACGCAGTATTTT. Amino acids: CASSLGGDTQYF.

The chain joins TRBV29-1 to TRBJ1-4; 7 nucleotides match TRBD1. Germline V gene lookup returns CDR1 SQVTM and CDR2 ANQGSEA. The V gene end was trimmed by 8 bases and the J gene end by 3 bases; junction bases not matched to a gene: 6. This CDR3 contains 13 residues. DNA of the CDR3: TGCAGCATACAGGGGTACGCTAATGAAAAACTGTTTTTT. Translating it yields CSIQGYANEKLFF.

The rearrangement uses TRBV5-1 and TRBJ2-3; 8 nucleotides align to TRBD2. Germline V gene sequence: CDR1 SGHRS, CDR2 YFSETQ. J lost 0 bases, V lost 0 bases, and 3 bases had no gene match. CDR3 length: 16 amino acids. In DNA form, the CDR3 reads TGCGCCAGCAGCTTGGGTAGCGGGGATAGCACAGATACGCAGTATTTT. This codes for CASSLGSGDSTDTQYF.

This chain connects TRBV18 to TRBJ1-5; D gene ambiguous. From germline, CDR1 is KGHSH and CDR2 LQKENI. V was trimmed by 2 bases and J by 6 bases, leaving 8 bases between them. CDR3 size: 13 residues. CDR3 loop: CASSPSEGQPQHF. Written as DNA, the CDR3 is TGTGCCAGCTCACCATCGGAGGGTCAGCCCCAGCATTTT.

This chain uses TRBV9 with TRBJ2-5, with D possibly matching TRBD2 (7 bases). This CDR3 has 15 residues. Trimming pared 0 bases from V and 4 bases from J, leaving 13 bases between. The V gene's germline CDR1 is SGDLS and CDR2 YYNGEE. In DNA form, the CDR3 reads TGTGCCAGCAGCGTAGGAGGGGGGGGCGGAGAGACCCAGTACTTC. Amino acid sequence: CASSVGGGGGETQYF.

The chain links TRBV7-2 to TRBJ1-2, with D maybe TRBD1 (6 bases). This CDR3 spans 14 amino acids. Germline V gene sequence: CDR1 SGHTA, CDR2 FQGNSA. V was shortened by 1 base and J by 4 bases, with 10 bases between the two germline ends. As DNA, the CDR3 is TGTGCCAGCAGCTTAGACCGGGGGGCCTATGGCTACACCTTC. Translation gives CASSLDRGAYGYTF.

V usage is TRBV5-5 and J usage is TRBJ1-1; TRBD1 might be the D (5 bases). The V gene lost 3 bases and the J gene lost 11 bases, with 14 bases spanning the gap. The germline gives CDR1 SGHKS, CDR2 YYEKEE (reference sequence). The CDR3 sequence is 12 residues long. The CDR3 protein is CASSWGGGKAFF. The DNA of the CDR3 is TGTGCCAGCAGCTGGGGCGGGGGAAAGGCTTTCTTT.

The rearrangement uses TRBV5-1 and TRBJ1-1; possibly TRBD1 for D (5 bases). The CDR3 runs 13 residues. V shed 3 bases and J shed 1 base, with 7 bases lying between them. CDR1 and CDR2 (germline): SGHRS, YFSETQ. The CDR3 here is CASSSGQNTEAFF. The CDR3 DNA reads TGCGCCAGCAGCTCCGGACAGAACACTGAAGCTTTCTTT.

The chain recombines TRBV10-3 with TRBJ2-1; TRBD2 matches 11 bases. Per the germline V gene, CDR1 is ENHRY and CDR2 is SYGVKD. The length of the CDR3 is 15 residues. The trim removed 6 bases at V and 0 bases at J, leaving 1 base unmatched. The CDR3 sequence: CAISTSGGSYNEQFF. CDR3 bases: TGTGCCATCAGCACTAGCGGGGGCTCCTACAATGAGCAGTTCTTC.

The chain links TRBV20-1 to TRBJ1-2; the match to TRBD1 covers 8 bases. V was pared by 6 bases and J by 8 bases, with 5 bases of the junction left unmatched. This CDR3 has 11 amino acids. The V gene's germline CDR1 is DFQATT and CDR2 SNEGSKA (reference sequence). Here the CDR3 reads CSANRGEGYTF. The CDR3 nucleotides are TGCAGTGCCAACAGGGGGGAAGGCTACACCTTC.

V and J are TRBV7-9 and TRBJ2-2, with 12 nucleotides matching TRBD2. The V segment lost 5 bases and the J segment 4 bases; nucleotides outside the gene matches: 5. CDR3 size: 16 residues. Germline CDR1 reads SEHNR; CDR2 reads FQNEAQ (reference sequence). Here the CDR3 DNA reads TGTGCCAGCAGCCCGACTAGCGGGGGTTTCACCGGGGAGCTGTTTTTT. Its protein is CASSPTSGGFTGELFF.

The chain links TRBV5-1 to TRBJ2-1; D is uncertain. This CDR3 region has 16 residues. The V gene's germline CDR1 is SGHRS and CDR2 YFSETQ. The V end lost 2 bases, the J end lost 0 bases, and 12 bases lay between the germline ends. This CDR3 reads CASSLVVAASYNEQFF. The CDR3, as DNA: TGCGCCAGCAGCTTAGTTGTGGCGGCCTCCTACAATGAGCAGTTCTTC.

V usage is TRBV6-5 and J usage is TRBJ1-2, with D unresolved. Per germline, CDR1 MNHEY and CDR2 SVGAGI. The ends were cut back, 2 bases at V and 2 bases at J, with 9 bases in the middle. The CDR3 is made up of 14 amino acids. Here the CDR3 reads CASSYRQTNYGYTF. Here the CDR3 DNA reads TGTGCCAGCAGTTACCGACAAACAAACTATGGCTACACCTTC.

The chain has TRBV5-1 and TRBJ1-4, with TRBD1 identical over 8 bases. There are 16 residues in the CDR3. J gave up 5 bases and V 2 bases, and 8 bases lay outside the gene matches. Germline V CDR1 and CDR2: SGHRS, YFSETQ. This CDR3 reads CASSLQGGLGNEKLFF. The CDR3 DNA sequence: TGCGCCAGCAGCTTACAGGGGGGACTGGGGAATGAAAAACTGTTTTTT.

The CDR3 region is CASSKGQGNYGYTF. The CDR3 nucleotides read TGTGCCAGCTCCAAGGGACAGGGCAACTATGGCTACACCTTC. V gene TRBV9 combines with J gene TRBJ1-2, with 9 bases fitting TRBD1. CDR3 length equals 14 residues. Per germline, CDR1 SGDLS and CDR2 YYNGEE. V was pared by 7 bases and J by 2 bases, with 6 bases of the junction left unmatched.

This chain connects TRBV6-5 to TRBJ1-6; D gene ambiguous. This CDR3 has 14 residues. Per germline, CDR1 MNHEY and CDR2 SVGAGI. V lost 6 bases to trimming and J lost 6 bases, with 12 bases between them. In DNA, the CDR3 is TGTGCCAGCAGCCTTTCCCCCCCTAATTCACCCCTCCACTTT. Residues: CASSLSPPNSPLHF.

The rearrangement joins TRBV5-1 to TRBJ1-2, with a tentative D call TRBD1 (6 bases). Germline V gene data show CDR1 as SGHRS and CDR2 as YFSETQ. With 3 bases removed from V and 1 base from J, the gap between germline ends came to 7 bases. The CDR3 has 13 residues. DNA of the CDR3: TGCGCCAGCAGCTCAGGGGATAACTATGGCTACACCTTC. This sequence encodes CASSSGDNYGYTF.

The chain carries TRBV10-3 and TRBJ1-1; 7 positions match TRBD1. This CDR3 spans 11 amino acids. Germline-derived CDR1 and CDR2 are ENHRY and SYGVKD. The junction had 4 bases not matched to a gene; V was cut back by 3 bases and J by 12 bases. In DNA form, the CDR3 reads TGTGCCATCAGTGAAGGGACAGTTCCTTTCTTT. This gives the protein CAISEGTVPFF.